The rows below give T cell receptor beta chains drawn from one sample of a study of T cell responses to AZD1222 COVID-19 vaccine. TCRdb's table, derived via immunoSEQ multiplex PCR, lists solely in-frame clones and lacks some. There are some 150,000 clones in the sample; more than 70% occur only once, and more than 2.5% lies in the top ten. Sequenced here: peripheral blood, sampled on day 0 of AZD1222 vaccination. The receptors stem from an adult in good health. Each CDR3 is given with its conserved first and last residue. A D gene is named only where the DNA matches it firmly. The listing skips clone size in some rows; elsewhere it reads once, few, many or a size class.

j_gene: TRBJ1-2; v_gene: TRBV6-1; abundance: NA; d_gene: TRBD1; CDR3aa: CASSEARGTGSGYTF; CDR3nt: TGTGCCAGCAGTGAAGCAAGGGGGACAGGGAGTGGCTACACCTTC
j_gene: TRBJ2-2; v_gene: TRBV5-1; abundance: NA; d_gene: NA; CDR3aa: CASRGTTGELFF; CDR3nt: TGCGCCAGCAGGGGTACCACCGGGGAGCTGTTTTTT
j_gene: TRBJ2-5; v_gene: TRBV7-6; abundance: NA; d_gene: NA; CDR3aa: CASSLQGAGRDQYF; CDR3nt: TGTGCCAGCAGCTTACAGGGCGCGGGACGAGACCAGTACTTC
j_gene: TRBJ1-3; v_gene: TRBV18; abundance: NA; d_gene: NA; CDR3aa: CASSPQGSGNTIYF; CDR3nt: TGTGCCAGCTCACCCCAGGGGAGTGGAAACACCATATATTTT
j_gene: TRBJ2-1; v_gene: TRBV24-1; abundance: NA; d_gene: TRBD2; CDR3aa: CATSAVRERGNEQFF; CDR3nt: TGTGCCACCAGTGCCGTGCGGGAGCGGGGCAATGAGCAGTTCTTC
j_gene: TRBJ2-7; v_gene: TRBV11-2; abundance: few; d_gene: NA; CDR3aa: CASSRRTALGYEQYF; CDR3nt: TGTGCCAGCAGCCGGCGGACGGCCCTCGGCTACGAGCAGTACTTC
j_gene: TRBJ2-3; v_gene: TRBV6-2/TRBV6-3; abundance: once; d_gene: NA; CDR3aa: CASSTSGDTQYF; CDR3nt: NA
j_gene: TRBJ2-3; v_gene: TRBV5-6; abundance: once; d_gene: NA; CDR3aa: CASSLDTDTQYF; CDR3nt: TGTGCCAGCAGTTTGGATACAGATACGCAGTATTTT
j_gene: TRBJ2-5; v_gene: TRBV5-1; abundance: NA; d_gene: NA; CDR3aa: CASSFGLQETQYF; CDR3nt: TGCGCCAGCAGCTTCGGACTACAAGAGACCCAGTACTTC
j_gene: TRBJ1-2; v_gene: TRBV30; abundance: NA; d_gene: TRBD1; CDR3aa: CAWGGTSGGHYGYTF; CDR3nt: TGTGCCTGGGGTGGGACTTCAGGGGGGCACTATGGCTACACCTTC
j_gene: TRBJ2-1; v_gene: TRBV11-2; abundance: NA; d_gene: TRBD1; CDR3aa: CASSGGQDYNEQFF; CDR3nt: TGTGCCAGCAGCGGGGGACAGGACTACAATGAGCAGTTCTTC
j_gene: TRBJ2-2; v_gene: TRBV24-1; abundance: NA; d_gene: TRBD2; CDR3aa: CATSDPQGTSGGSNTGELFF; CDR3nt: TGTGCCACCAGTGACCCTCAAGGGACTAGCGGGGGATCGAACACCGGGGAGCTGTTTTTT
j_gene: TRBJ2-5; v_gene: TRBV19; abundance: NA; d_gene: NA; CDR3aa: CASSSQTGPTETQYF; CDR3nt: TGTGCCAGTAGTAGCCAGACAGGCCCAACGGAGACCCAGTACTTC
j_gene: TRBJ1-2; v_gene: TRBV7-2; abundance: NA; d_gene: TRBD1; CDR3aa: CASSLDRGYGYTF; CDR3nt: TGTGCCAGCAGCTTAGACAGGGGCTATGGCTACACCTTC
j_gene: TRBJ2-7; v_gene: TRBV5-1; abundance: few; d_gene: NA; CDR3aa: CASSLTGSSYEQYF; CDR3nt: TGCGCCAGCAGCTTGACCGGGAGCTCCTACGAGCAGTACTTC
j_gene: TRBJ1-2; v_gene: TRBV28; abundance: NA; d_gene: NA; CDR3aa: CAIALLQGIDYGYTF; CDR3nt: TGTGCCATTGCCCTCTTACAGGGAATCGACTATGGCTACACCTTC
j_gene: TRBJ2-1; v_gene: TRBV5-4; abundance: NA; d_gene: TRBD2; CDR3aa: CASSFGGTSGYEQFF; CDR3nt: TGTGCCAGCAGCTTCGGCGGGACTAGCGGCTATGAGCAGTTCTTC
j_gene: TRBJ1-5; v_gene: TRBV6-5; abundance: NA; d_gene: NA; CDR3aa: CASAGFTQPQHF; CDR3nt: TGTGCCAGTGCGGGTTTCACTCAGCCCCAGCATTTT
j_gene: TRBJ1-6; v_gene: TRBV4-3; abundance: NA; d_gene: NA; CDR3aa: CASSQSPAASYNSPLHF; CDR3nt: TGCGCCAGCAGCCAATCTCCGGCAGCCTCCTATAATTCACCCCTCCACTTT
j_gene: TRBJ2-1; v_gene: TRBV7-2; abundance: NA; d_gene: TRBD2; CDR3aa: CASSLRGSVDEQFF; CDR3nt: TGTGCCAGCAGCTTACGCGGGAGTGTCGATGAGCAGTTCTTC
j_gene: TRBJ2-3; v_gene: TRBV5-1; abundance: NA; d_gene: NA; CDR3aa: CASSPGYGGPDTQYF; CDR3nt: TGCGCCAGCAGCCCTGGCTACGGGGGGCCAGATACGCAGTATTTT
j_gene: TRBJ1-1; v_gene: TRBV7-9; abundance: NA; d_gene: NA; CDR3aa: CASSLGGVAEAFF; CDR3nt: TGTGCCAGCAGCTTAGGGGGAGTGGCTGAAGCTTTCTTT
j_gene: TRBJ2-1; v_gene: TRBV28; abundance: NA; d_gene: NA; CDR3aa: CASSLFLPNEQFF; CDR3nt: TGTGCCAGCAGTTTATTTCTCCCCAATGAGCAGTTCTTC
j_gene: TRBJ2-3; v_gene: TRBV18; abundance: NA; d_gene: NA; CDR3aa: CASSPGWGGEDTQYF; CDR3nt: TGTGCCAGCTCACCAGGGTGGGGCGGAGAAGATACGCAGTATTTT
j_gene: TRBJ1-3; v_gene: TRBV6-5; abundance: NA; d_gene: NA; CDR3aa: CASQGPGNTIYF; CDR3nt: TGTGCCAGCCAGGGCCCGGGAAACACCATATATTTT
j_gene: TRBJ1-3; v_gene: TRBV9; abundance: NA; d_gene: NA; CDR3aa: CASSVAGNTIYF; CDR3nt: TGTGCCAGCAGCGTAGCTGGAAACACCATATATTTT
j_gene: TRBJ2-7; v_gene: TRBV12-3/TRBV12-4; abundance: NA; d_gene: NA; CDR3aa: CASSSREYEQYF; CDR3nt: TGTGCCAGCAGTTCGAGGGAATACGAGCAGTACTTC
j_gene: TRBJ1-2; v_gene: TRBV5-1; abundance: NA; d_gene: TRBD1; CDR3aa: CASSPGTGLGGYTF; CDR3nt: TGCGCCAGCAGCCCTGGGACAGGCTTAGGGGGCTACACCTTC
j_gene: TRBJ1-1; v_gene: TRBV7-2; abundance: NA; d_gene: TRBD1; CDR3aa: CASSSGQGANTEAFF; CDR3nt: TGTGCCAGCAGCTCAGGACAGGGCGCGAACACTGAAGCTTTCTTT
j_gene: TRBJ1-4; v_gene: TRBV9; abundance: NA; d_gene: TRBD1; CDR3aa: CASSAQQGRDEKLFF; CDR3nt: TGTGCCAGCAGCGCCCAACAGGGGAGGGATGAAAAACTGTTTTTT
j_gene: TRBJ1-5; v_gene: TRBV7-2; abundance: NA; d_gene: NA; CDR3aa: CASSLGDGSNQPQHF; CDR3nt: TGTGCCAGCAGCTTAGGGGACGGTAGCAATCAGCCCCAGCATTTT
j_gene: TRBJ2-7; v_gene: TRBV6-1; abundance: NA; d_gene: NA; CDR3aa: CASSDRGRNEQYF; CDR3nt: TGTGCCAGCAGTGACAGGGGAAGGAACGAGCAGTACTTC
j_gene: TRBJ2-7; v_gene: TRBV5-1; abundance: NA; d_gene: NA; CDR3aa: CASSGRYEQYF; CDR3nt: TGCGCCAGCAGCGGAAGATACGAGCAGTACTTC
j_gene: TRBJ2-7; v_gene: TRBV6-2/TRBV6-3; abundance: few; d_gene: NA; CDR3aa: CASTPLRGESSYEQYF; CDR3nt: TGTGCCAGCACCCCCTTACGAGGGGAAAGCTCCTACGAGCAGTACTTC
j_gene: TRBJ2-2; v_gene: TRBV28; abundance: once; d_gene: TRBD2; CDR3aa: CASSFRLAGVGTGELFF; CDR3nt: TGTGCCAGCAGTTTTAGATTAGCGGGAGTGGGTACCGGGGAGCTGTTTTTT
j_gene: TRBJ1-1; v_gene: TRBV4-1; abundance: NA; d_gene: NA; CDR3aa: CASSPPGRGGGTEAFF; CDR3nt: TGCGCCAGCAGCCCCCCCGGGAGGGGAGGTGGCACTGAAGCTTTCTTT
j_gene: TRBJ1-1; v_gene: TRBV12-5; abundance: NA; d_gene: NA; CDR3aa: CASARDGSNTEAFF; CDR3nt: TGTGCTAGTGCCCGGGACGGCTCGAACACTGAAGCTTTCTTT